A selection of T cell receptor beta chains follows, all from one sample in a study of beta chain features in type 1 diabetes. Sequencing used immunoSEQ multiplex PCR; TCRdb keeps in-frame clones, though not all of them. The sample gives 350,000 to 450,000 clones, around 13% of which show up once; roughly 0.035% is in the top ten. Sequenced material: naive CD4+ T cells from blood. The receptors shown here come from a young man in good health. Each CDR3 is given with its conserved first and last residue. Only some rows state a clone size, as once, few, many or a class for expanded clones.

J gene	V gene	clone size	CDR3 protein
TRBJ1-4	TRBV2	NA	CASSRYYPTGGNEKLFF
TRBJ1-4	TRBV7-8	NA	CASSTDRAGNEKLFF
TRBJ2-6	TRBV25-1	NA	CASAGAGTGGSGANVLTF
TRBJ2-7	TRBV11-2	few	CASSLMGQYGYEQYF
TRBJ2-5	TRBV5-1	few	CASSHGTSGDQETQYF
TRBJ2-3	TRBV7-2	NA	CASSRSYTDTQYF
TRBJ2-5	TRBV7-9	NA	CASSLLAAQETQYF
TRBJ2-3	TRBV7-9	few	CASSLGAGAATDTQYF
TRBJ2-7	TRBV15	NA	CATSRGTGEPGEQYF
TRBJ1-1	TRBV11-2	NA	CASSLGGVNAFF
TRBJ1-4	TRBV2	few	CASRAPGTGDEKLFF
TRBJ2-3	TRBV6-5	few	CASSYTLQTQYF
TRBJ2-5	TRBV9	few	CASSVAGQGAKETQYF
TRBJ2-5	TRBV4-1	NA	CASSQGRWGETQYF
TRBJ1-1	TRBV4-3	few	CASSQGQVTEAFF
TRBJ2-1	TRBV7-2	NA	CASSLAAGEQFF
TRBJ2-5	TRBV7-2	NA	CASSPGLAGKETQYF
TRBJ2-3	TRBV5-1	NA	CASSLDTSRGTDTQYF
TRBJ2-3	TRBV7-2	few	CASSSNREDTQYF
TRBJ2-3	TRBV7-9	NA	CASSFAKAGGPSTDTQYF
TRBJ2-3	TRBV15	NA	CATSRGLARLSTDTQYF